The count of the clone carrying this T cell receptor (beta chain) is one. What it binds is unknown. This CDR3 region has 16 residues. Trimming shortened V by 3 bases and J by 3 bases, and 21 bases separated the two germline ends. Germline CDR1 and CDR2: DFQATT and SNEGSKA (reference sequence). The data were obtained in a study of molecular identifiers for immune sequencing clone quantification. Overall study findings and caveats: Barcode collisions between identical TCR molecules could shrink estimates of highly expanded clone sizes. Effector cells had over 99% of their molecules in clones above 20 RNA copies, while naive cells had under 1%.

CD8+CD4-CCR7+CD45RA+ sorting gave the naive CD8 T cells. TCRdb re-called the PCR reads through MiXCR, storing one row per CDR3 protein. The data show approximately 500,000 distinct CDR3 sequences, with 25% seen just once and under 0.8% held by the top ten. The TCR comes from a human donor in good health. Some libraries in this study had Jurkat cell RNA spiked in. This chain uses TRBV20-1 with TRBJ2-7; D ambiguous. Specimen: naive CD8+ T cells from blood, with Jurkat cell RNA spiked in. Subset of the sample: FACS-sorted CD8+CD4-CCR7+CD45RA+ naive T cells. As DNA, the CDR3 is TGCAGTGCTAGTGATCGGGCCGTGAGCGCGGACTACGAGCAGTACTTC. Its translation: CSASDRAVSADYEQYF.